The subject of this entry is one T cell receptor (beta chain). This sample was included in a study of blood T cell repertoires in COVID-19. Assay: immunoSEQ multiplex PCR; the TCRdb copy retains only in-frame clones and omits some. Among approximately 230,000 clones, 86% were seen once, and the ten largest hold around 2.2%. The J segment lost 2 bases and the V segment lost 3 bases, leaving 4 bases of the junction unmatched. Germline CDR1 is SGHNT and CDR2 is YENEEA. The CDR3 runs 14 residues. The clonotype was recovered from a man aged 30 to 45 who had recovered from COVID-19. Sequenced: peripheral blood. This rearrangement joins TRBV11-3 to TRBJ2-7, with 7 bases matching TRBD1. CDR3 sequence: CASSFRDSPYEQYF. The DNA of the CDR3 is TGTGCCAGCAGCTTCCGGGACAGCCCCTACGAGCAGTACTTC.